These T cell receptor beta chains were read from a single sample in a study of T cell responses to AZD1222 COVID-19 vaccine. Some clones are missing from TCRdb's copy, which holds only in-frame ones; the method was immunoSEQ multiplex PCR. Of roughly 150,000 clones in the sample, approximately 87% were seen once. The source material was peripheral blood, sampled 28 days after the second AZD1222 dose. The source is an adult who received the AZD1222 COVID-19 vaccine. CDR3s include the opening cysteine and the closing phenylalanine or tryptophan. Fields, in order: D gene, V gene, clone size, J gene, CDR3 protein, CDR3 DNA. D genes are given only for firm matches. Part of the rows lack a size; the others show once, few, many or a class for expanded clones.

NA,TRBV6-2/TRBV6-3,NA,TRBJ1-5,CASSYSSYNQPQHF,TGTGCCAGCAGTTACTCGTCTTACAATCAGCCCCAGCATTTT
TRBD2,TRBV5-1,NA,TRBJ2-3,CASSRWTSGSTDTQYF,TGCGCCAGCAGCCGTTGGACTAGCGGTAGCACAGATACGCAGTATTTT
NA,TRBV4-1,NA,TRBJ2-2,CASSGVGSNTGELFF,TGCGCCAGCAGCGGGGTCGGTTCGAACACCGGGGAGCTGTTTTTT
NA,TRBV2,NA,TRBJ1-1,CASRYRDLTEAFF,TGTGCCAGCAGGTACAGGGATCTCACTGAAGCTTTCTTT
TRBD2,TRBV7-9,NA,TRBJ2-1,CASSLGLADNEQFF,TGTGCCAGCAGCTTGGGACTAGCGGACAATGAGCAGTTCTTC
TRBD1,TRBV6-5,NA,TRBJ1-6,CASTWGRGQPLHF,TGTGCCAGCACCTGGGGCAGGGGGCAACCCCTCCACTTT
NA,TRBV19,NA,TRBJ1-5,CATGGAPLPQHF,TGTGCCACGGGGGGGGCACCCTTGCCCCAGCATTTT
TRBD2,TRBV9,NA,TRBJ2-3,CASSVTSGNGADTQYF,TGTGCCAGCAGCGTGACTAGCGGAAATGGCGCAGATACGCAGTATTTT
TRBD1,TRBV12-3/TRBV12-4,NA,TRBJ2-7,CASGGTGFYEQYF,TGTGCCAGCGGGGGGACAGGGTTCTACGAGCAGTACTTC
NA,TRBV28,NA,TRBJ1-3,CASSLTEKRTGNTIYF,TGTGCCAGCAGTTTAACGGAGAAACGAACTGGAAACACCATATATTTT
TRBD2,TRBV5-4,NA,TRBJ2-2,CASSSGGSGGGELFF,TGTGCCAGCAGCTCCGGGGGAAGCGGGGGAGGGGAGCTGTTTTTT
NA,TRBV7-2,once,TRBJ1-5,CASSLLPYQPQHF,TGTGCCAGCAGCTTACTTCCGTATCAGCCCCAGCATTTT
NA,TRBV7-3,NA,TRBJ2-7,CASSPGPSYEQYF,TGTGCCAGCAGCCCCGGGCCGTCCTACGAGCAGTACTTC
NA,TRBV18,NA,TRBJ2-1,CASSPGAVRGNEQFF,TGTGCCAGCTCACCTGGGGCCGTAAGAGGCAATGAGCAGTTCTTC
NA,TRBV2,NA,TRBJ1-3,CASSVVGGGSGNTIYF,TGTGCCAGCAGCGTCGTGGGGGGAGGCTCTGGAAACACCATATATTTT
TRBD1,TRBV19,NA,TRBJ1-5,CARPLDRGQDQPQHF,TGTGCCAGACCTCTGGACAGGGGGCAGGATCAGCCCCAGCATTTT
NA,TRBV28,NA,TRBJ1-5,CASSYTLGGGNQPQHF,TGTGCCAGCAGTTATACTCTAGGTGGTGGCAATCAGCCCCAGCATTTT
TRBD2,TRBV14,NA,TRBJ2-3,CASSQERVSGRRTDTQYF,TGTGCCAGCAGCCAAGAACGGGTCAGCGGGAGACGGACAGATACGCAGTATTTT
NA,TRBV24-1,NA,TRBJ2-3,CATSDYSVLGGAGVGDTQYF,NA
TRBD1,TRBV7-2,NA,TRBJ1-4,CASSSTGYEKLFF,TGTGCCAGCAGCTCGACAGGGTATGAAAAACTGTTTTTT
NA,TRBV6-2/TRBV6-3,NA,TRBJ2-1,CASSPLGRGSSYNEQFF,TGTGCCAGCAGCCCCCTAGGACGAGGAAGCTCCTACAATGAGCAGTTCTTC
NA,TRBV3-1/TRBV3-2,NA,TRBJ1-1,CASTPRMNTEAFF,TGTGCCAGCACCCCTAGAATGAACACTGAAGCTTTCTTT
NA,TRBV6-2/TRBV6-3,NA,TRBJ2-3,CASSYSPQRGNTDTQYF,TGTGCCAGCAGTTACTCCCCACAGCGAGGAAACACAGATACGCAGTATTTT
TRBD1,TRBV5-1,NA,TRBJ1-6,CASSLDRAGNSPLHF,TGCGCCAGCAGCTTAGACAGGGCCGGGAATTCACCCCTCCACTTT
TRBD1,TRBV4-2,NA,TRBJ2-1,CASSQDQGASYNEQFF,TGTGCCAGCAGCCAAGATCAGGGGGCATCCTACAATGAGCAGTTCTTC
NA,TRBV13,once,TRBJ2-7,CASSLLGQTYEQYF,TGTGCCAGCAGCTTACTTGGTCAAACCTACGAGCAGTACTTC
NA,TRBV24-1,NA,TRBJ2-4,CATSDSKGSKNIQYF,TGTGCCACCAGTGATTCTAAGGGGTCCAAAAACATTCAGTACTTC
TRBD1,TRBV18,NA,TRBJ1-3,CASSQDRDSGNTIYF,TGTGCCAGCTCACAAGACAGGGACTCTGGAAACACCATATATTTT
TRBD2,TRBV6-5,NA,TRBJ2-7,CASRGLAVSYEQYF,TGTGCCAGCAGGGGACTAGCCGTCTCCTACGAGCAGTACTTC
TRBD1,TRBV30,NA,TRBJ1-1,CAWSPRGGWTGKNTEAFF,TGTGCCTGGAGTCCGAGAGGGGGGTGGACAGGGAAAAACACTGAAGCTTTCTTT
NA,TRBV14,NA,TRBJ2-6,CASSRGSSGANVLTF,TGTGCCAGCAGCCGGGGGAGCTCTGGGGCCAACGTCCTGACTTTC
NA,TRBV10-2,NA,TRBJ2-1,CASSVRPATYNEQFF,TGCGCCAGCAGTGTGAGGCCGGCTACCTACAATGAGCAGTTCTTC
NA,TRBV7-3,NA,TRBJ2-5,CASSLRSGPETQYF,TGTGCCAGCAGCTTACGGTCCGGCCCCGAGACCCAGTACTTC
TRBD1,TRBV7-9,NA,TRBJ1-1,CASSLGKGAAEAFF,TGTGCCAGCAGCTTAGGTAAGGGGGCCGCTGAAGCTTTCTTT
NA,TRBV5-8,NA,TRBJ1-3,CASSSTGPDGNTIYF,TGTGCCAGCAGCTCCACAGGACCCGATGGAAACACCATATATTTT
NA,TRBV2,once,TRBJ1-5,CASSEGAISTRQPQHF,TGTGCCAGCAGTGAAGGGGCCATTAGCACTCGTCAGCCCCAGCATTTT
TRBD1,TRBV11-2,NA,TRBJ1-2,CASSLGQGKWYGYTF,TGTGCCAGCAGCTTAGGACAGGGAAAGTGGTATGGCTACACCTTC
NA,TRBV19,NA,TRBJ2-1,CASSIGGPFYNEQFF,TGTGCCAGTAGTATTGGCGGCCCTTTCTACAATGAGCAGTTCTTC
NA,TRBV7-2,NA,TRBJ2-1,CASRDFNSYNEQFF,TGTGCCAGCAGGGACTTTAACTCCTACAATGAGCAGTTCTTC
TRBD1,TRBV6-5,NA,TRBJ1-6,CASSTLTGVNSPLHF,TGTGCCAGCAGTACCCTGACAGGGGTTAATTCACCCCTCCACTTT
NA,TRBV11-2,NA,TRBJ2-5,CASSSWQETQYF,TGTGCCAGCAGCTCGTGGCAAGAGACCCAGTACTTC
NA,TRBV20-1,NA,TRBJ2-3,CSVFSIDTQYF,TGCAGTGTTTTCTCTATAGATACGCAGTATTTT
NA,TRBV2,NA,TRBJ2-1,CASSGEVKGVEQFF,TGTGCCAGCAGTGGGGAGGTGAAAGGCGTCGAGCAGTTCTTC
TRBD1,TRBV28,NA,TRBJ1-1,CASRRDRVNTEAFF,TGTGCCAGCAGAAGGGACAGGGTGAACACTGAAGCTTTCTTT
NA,TRBV5-1,NA,TRBJ1-5,CASSLSAAGQPQHF,TGCGCCAGCAGCTTGTCAGCCGCCGGTCAGCCCCAGCATTTT
NA,TRBV27,few,TRBJ2-2,CASSFFGAAGAGELFF,TGTGCCAGCAGTTTCTTCGGGGCTGCTGGAGCCGGGGAGCTGTTTTTT
NA,TRBV7-8,NA,TRBJ1-6,CASSSLGGQSYNSPLHF,TGTGCCAGCAGCTCCCTTGGGGGGCAATCCTATAATTCACCCCTCCACTTT
NA,TRBV6-4,NA,TRBJ1-1,CASSSLLGSEAFF,TGTGCCAGCAGCTCCCTCTTGGGCAGTGAAGCTTTCTTT
TRBD1,TRBV7-3,NA,TRBJ1-4,CASSSPQGSKTNEKLFF,TGTGCCAGCAGCTCGCCACAGGGGAGTAAAACTAATGAAAAACTGTTTTTT
TRBD2,TRBV7-9,NA,TRBJ2-7,CASSSLAGAYEQYF,TGTGCCAGCAGCTCCCTAGCGGGGGCCTACGAGCAGTACTTC
NA,TRBV3-1/TRBV3-2,NA,TRBJ1-1,CASSVEGRNTEAFF,TGTGCCAGCAGTGTCGAAGGGAGGAACACTGAAGCTTTCTTT
TRBD2,TRBV5-4,NA,TRBJ2-1,CASSITSGSFNEQFF,TGTGCCAGCAGCATAACTAGCGGGAGTTTCAATGAGCAGTTCTTC
NA,TRBV5-6,NA,TRBJ2-3,CASSLGHLTATDTQYF,TGTGCCAGCAGCTTGGGGCATCTAACCGCCACAGATACGCAGTATTTT
NA,TRBV6-1,NA,TRBJ2-3,CASSELGSWTDTQYF,TGTGCCAGCAGTGAACTGGGGAGTTGGACAGATACGCAGTATTTT
TRBD2,TRBV5-1,NA,TRBJ2-5,CASSLGGLAGDQETQYF,TGCGCCAGCAGCTTGGGAGGACTAGCGGGAGATCAAGAGACCCAGTACTTC
TRBD2,TRBV5-1,NA,TRBJ2-4,CASSDSGRVNIQYF,TGCGCCAGCAGCGATAGCGGGAGGGTAAACATTCAGTACTTC
NA,TRBV28,NA,TRBJ2-1,CASSLDGYNEQFF,TGTGCCAGCAGCCTAGACGGGTACAATGAGCAGTTCTTC
TRBD2,TRBV9,NA,TRBJ2-7,CASSVATGGYEQYF,TGTGCCAGCAGCGTAGCTACGGGGGGGTACGAGCAGTACTTC
NA,TRBV11-3,NA,TRBJ2-7,CASSFAGDGYEQYF,TGTGCCAGCAGCTTTGCAGGGGACGGCTACGAGCAGTACTTC
TRBD1,TRBV23-1,NA,TRBJ2-7,CASSQWDRVSEQYF,TGCGCCAGCAGTCAATGGGACAGGGTCTCCGAGCAGTACTTC